These 27 T cell receptor beta chains originate from one sample sequenced in a study of T cell responses to AZD1222 COVID-19 vaccine. Assay: immunoSEQ multiplex PCR; the TCRdb copy retains only in-frame clones and omits some. The sample includes about 120,000 clones, about nine tenths of them seen just once. This material consisted of peripheral blood, taken 28 days after the second AZD1222 dose. All receptors derive from an adult who received the AZD1222 COVID-19 vaccine.

This clone was seen a single time. The chain employs TRBV5-1 and TRBJ1-3; D might be TRBD1 (6 bases). V lost 7 bases, J lost 2 bases, and 16 bases lay in between. Looked up from germline, CDR1 is SGHRS and CDR2 is YFSETQ. The length of the CDR3 is 15 residues. The CDR3 protein is CASAPKGEPGNTIYF. In nucleotides, the CDR3 is TGCGCCAGCGCCCCTAAGGGGGAGCCTGGAAACACCATATATTTT.

The chain's CDR3 is CASSMGSGRVNNQPQHF. The CDR3 nucleotides read TGTGCCAGTAGTATGGGCTCAGGGAGGGTGAACAATCAGCCCCAGCATTTT. J is TRBJ1-5 and V is TRBV19; the D gene is possibly TRBD1 (5 bases). V lost 3 bases and J lost 3, with 18 bases in between. Germline V lookup: CDR1 LNHDA, CDR2 SQIVND (reference sequence). The CDR3 length is 17 residues.

This rearrangement joins TRBV7-8 to TRBJ1-2, with a weak D call TRBD1 (5 bases). There are 13 residues in the CDR3. Trimming took 5 bases from V and 7 from J, leaving 14 bases between them. Germline CDR1 is SGHVS and CDR2 is FQNEAQ. CDR3 nucleotides: TGTGCCAGCAGCCCAGACCAGGGTGGTGGCTACACCTTC. It yields the protein CASSPDQGGGYTF.

The rearrangement links TRBV3-1 (or the pseudogene TRBV3-2) to TRBJ2-6, with D unresolved. Trimming shortened V by 3 bases and J by 0 bases, and 15 bases separated the two germline ends. The CDR3 has 18 residues. Germline assignment: CDR1 LGHDT and CDR2 YNNKEL (reference sequence). The CDR3 spells CASSHPFTLSSGANVLTF. The DNA for the CDR3 is TGTGCCAGCAGCCACCCTTTTACCCTGAGCTCTGGGGCCAACGTCCTGACTTTC.

V is TRBV19 and J is TRBJ2-1, with 11 bases that match TRBD2. Germline trimming cut 6 bases from V and 12 bases from J; bases unmatched to any gene: 10. Germline V CDR1 and CDR2: LNHDA, SQIVND (reference sequence). The CDR3 spans 14 residues. Here the CDR3 DNA reads TGTGCCAGTAGCGCTAGCGGGGGGATAGACCCGCAGTTCTTC. Translated: CASSASGGIDPQFF. Looking up the rest from reference TRBV19 and TRBJ2-1 gives the full variable domain: DGGITQSPKYLFRKEGQNVTLSCEQNLNHDAMYWYRQDPGQGLRLIYYSQIVNDFQKGDIAEGYSVSREKKESFPLTVTSAQKNPTAFYLCASSASGGIDPQFFGPGTRLTVL.

The J gene is TRBJ1-2, the V gene TRBV7-2; no clear D. Deletions cut 4 bases from V and 2 bases from J, with 8 bases between. Germline V CDR1 and CDR2: SGHTA, FQGNSA. This CDR3 spans 13 amino acids. CDR3 in amino acids: CASSSPINYGYTF. The CDR3 nucleotides are TGTGCCAGCAGCTCACCCATAAACTATGGCTACACCTTC.

V gene TRBV19 combines with J gene TRBJ1-4, with D possibly matching TRBD1 (6 bases). The length of the CDR3 is 13 residues. The V end was cut by 10 bases, the J end by 4 bases, with 13 bases between. Germline V gene data show CDR1 as LNHDA and CDR2 as SQIVND (reference sequence). CDR3 in amino acids: CAKGQTYNEKLFF. In nucleotides, the CDR3 is TGTGCCAAAGGACAGACATATAATGAAAAACTGTTTTTT.

This clone was observed a handful of times. The V gene is TRBV11-2, the J gene TRBJ1-2; 7 nucleotides align to TRBD1. Germline CDR1 SGHAT, CDR2 FQNNGV. The trim removed 4 bases at V and 3 bases at J, leaving 5 bases unmatched. The CDR3 sequence is 14 residues long. The CDR3 nucleotides read TGTGCCAGCAGCTGGGGGACAGCTTACTATGGCTACACCTTC. This gives the protein CASSWGTAYYGYTF.

The J gene is TRBJ1-1, the V gene TRBV6-5; D not certain. The CDR3 is 12 amino acids. V lost 7 bases and J 3 bases, leaving 9 bases between the germline ends. The germline gives CDR1 MNHEY, CDR2 SVGAGI. This chain's CDR3 is CASTPIHTEAFF. The CDR3 DNA follows: TGTGCCAGCACTCCCATCCACACTGAAGCTTTCTTT.

This rearrangement joins TRBV7-9 to TRBJ1-1, with D possibly TRBD1 on 6 matching bases. The ends were cut back, 8 bases at V and 1 base at J, with 17 bases in the middle. CDR3 size: 15 residues. The germline gives CDR1 SEHNR, CDR2 FQNEAQ (reference sequence). This CDR3 reads CASYLSGTQNTEAFF. DNA for the CDR3: TGTGCCAGCTATTTGTCCGGGACACAGAACACTGAAGCTTTCTTT.

Here the CDR3 reads CASSPRLGRKKETQYF. The CDR3 nucleotides read TGTGCCAGCAGCCCGCGTTTAGGACGGAAAAAAGAGACCCAGTACTTC. The chain has TRBV3-1 (or the pseudogene TRBV3-2) and TRBJ2-5, with no clear D. The CDR3 has 16 residues. Germline V lookup: CDR1 LGHDT, CDR2 YNNKEL (reference sequence). The V end lost 4 bases, the J end lost 3 bases, and 18 bases lay between the germline ends.

The rearrangement links TRBV5-6 to TRBJ1-5; the D is unclear. Trimming removed 6 bases at V and 7 bases at J, with 20 bases between. Germline assignment: CDR1 SGHDT and CDR2 YYEEEE. The CDR3 length is 15 residues. The CDR3 is CASKLWMVSQQPQHF. In DNA form, the CDR3 reads TGTGCCAGCAAGCTCTGGATGGTATCGCAGCAGCCCCAGCATTTT.

The count of this clone is one. The CDR3 here is CASSQDLRRANYGYTF. CDR3 bases: TGTGCCAGCAGCCAAGATCTTCGCAGAGCTAACTATGGCTACACCTTC. The V call is TRBV4-2, the J call TRBJ1-2; unclear D gene. There are 16 residues in the CDR3. V lost 0 bases to trimming and J lost 0 bases, with 11 bases between them. CDR1 is LGHNA and CDR2 is YNFKEQ in the germline V gene.

This rearrangement joins TRBV11-2 to TRBJ2-7, with D perhaps being TRBD1 or TRBD2 (5 bases each). The CDR3 totals 14 residues. Germline CDR1 and CDR2: SGHAT and FQNNGV. Trimming took 6 bases from V and 1 from J, leaving 13 bases between them. The CDR3 DNA reads as TGTGCCAGCAGGCACCCGGGGCAGTCCTACGAGCAGTACTTC. Translating gives CASRHPGQSYEQYF.

This clone was seen only once. CDR3 sequence reads: CASSLVYEQYF. For the CDR3, the DNA is TGTGCCAGCAGTTTAGTTTACGAGCAGTACTTC. V gene TRBV12-3 or TRBV12-4 combines with J gene TRBJ2-7; D not resolved. V was pared by 1 base and J by 4 bases, with 2 bases between. This CDR3 is built from 11 residues.

Notes on this clone: Different DNA sequences within this sample yield the same CDR3. The CDR3 here is CASSLGTGNSPLHF. Here the CDR3 DNA reads TGTGCCAGCAGTCTAGGGACAGGGAATTCACCCCTCCACTTT. The chain combines TRBV28 with TRBJ1-6; 9 nucleotides match TRBD1. There are 14 residues in the CDR3. V gave up 5 bases and J gave up 7 bases; unmatched junction bases: 3. The V gene's germline CDR1 is MDHEN and CDR2 SYDVKM.

The rearrangement joins TRBV5-1 to TRBJ2-1; the D is unclear. Germline values: CDR1 SGHRS, CDR2 YFSETQ. Trimming took 0 bases from V and 2 from J, leaving 9 bases between them. This CDR3 is built from 15 residues. Written as DNA, the CDR3 is TGCGCCAGCAGCTTGGTGTCAGGCCCCTACAATGAGCAGTTCTTC. This encodes CASSLVSGPYNEQFF. The full variable domain, with the rest looked up from reference TRBV5-1 and TRBJ2-1, is KAGVTQTPRYLIKTRGQQVTLSCSPISGHRSVSWYQQTPGQGLQFLFEYFSETQRNKGNFPGRFSGRQFSNSRSEMNVSTLELGDSALYLCASSLVSGPYNEQFFGPGTRLTVL.

This rearrangement joins TRBV7-8 to TRBJ1-2; possibly TRBD1 for D (5 bases). Trimming took off 0 bases at V and 4 bases at J, with 9 bases between the two ends. In germline, CDR1 is SGHVS, CDR2 FQNEAQ. The CDR3 runs to 14 residues. As DNA, the CDR3 is TGTGCCAGCAGCTTAGCGGGCAGGGTCTATGGCTACACCTTC. Protein product: CASSLAGRVYGYTF.

The rearrangement uses TRBV7-2 and TRBJ2-7; no firm D call. Trimming left V 1 base short and J 3 bases short, with 7 bases between. The CDR3 spans 13 residues. The germline CDR1 and CDR2 sequences are SGHTA and FQGNSA. CDR3: CASSLVQLYEQYF. CDR3 DNA: TGTGCCAGCAGCTTAGTACAGCTCTACGAGCAGTACTTC.

The rearrangement joins TRBV7-3 to TRBJ1-1; the match to TRBD1 covers 7 bases. The germline gives CDR1 SGHTA, CDR2 FQGTGA. The V segment lost 0 bases and the J segment 4 bases; nucleotides outside the gene matches: 2. This CDR3 has 14 amino acids. The CDR3 here is CASSLTSGGTEAFF. The CDR3 DNA sequence: TGTGCCAGCAGCTTAACGTCAGGGGGCACTGAAGCTTTCTTT.

This chain links TRBV9 with TRBJ1-6; D possibly corresponds to TRBD1 (6 bases). The CDR3 runs to 15 residues. Germline V CDR1 and CDR2: SGDLS, YYNGEE. The V gene lost 3 bases and the J gene lost 6 bases, with 13 bases spanning the gap. CDR3 protein: CASSALQGGNSPLHF. In DNA form, the CDR3 reads TGTGCCAGCAGCGCGTTACAGGGCGGTAATTCACCCCTCCACTTT.

J is TRBJ2-3 and V is TRBV27; D call uncertain. Germline loops: CDR1 MNHEY, CDR2 SMNVEV (reference sequence). The CDR3 totals 13 residues. V lost 5 bases, J lost 6 bases, and 12 bases lay in between. Here the CDR3 DNA reads TGTGCCAGCAGTCCCTCACCCTGGGATACGCAGTATTTT. Its translation is CASSPSPWDTQYF.

The chain joins TRBV25-1 to TRBJ1-2, with D perhaps TRBD1 (6 bases). The CDR3 spans 16 residues. CDR1 and CDR2 (germline): MGHDK, SYGVNS. Trimming removed 1 base at V and 2 bases at J, with 14 bases between. CDR3 protein: CASSESWGGSNYGYTF. The CDR3 bases are TGTGCCAGCAGTGAATCGTGGGGGGGCTCCAACTATGGCTACACCTTC.

In DNA, the CDR3 is TGTGCCAGCAGCTGGACAGGAGTATCCTACGAGCAGTACTTC. Protein: CASSWTGVSYEQYF. The rearrangement joins TRBV7-8 to TRBJ2-7, with TRBD1 matching over 7 bases. Germline V gene data show CDR1 as SGHVS and CDR2 as FQNEAQ. V lost 4 bases and J lost 1; bases outside the gene matches: 4. The CDR3 consists of 14 residues.

V and J are TRBV9 and TRBJ2-1; 7 bases align to TRBD1. With 4 bases clipped from V and 4 bases from J, the junction kept 8 bases outside the gene matches. The CDR3 is 15 amino acids. Germline CDR1 is SGDLS and CDR2 is YYNGEE. CDR3 coding DNA: TGTGCCAGCAGCCCCCGTGGGACAGCGTACAATGAGCAGTTCTTC. Amino acids: CASSPRGTAYNEQFF.

The chain links TRBV5-1 to TRBJ1-1; D is undetermined. The germline V and J ends were trimmed by 0 bases and 3 bases, with 9 bases remaining between them. The CDR3 consists of 14 residues. Per the germline V gene, CDR1 is SGHRS and CDR2 is YFSETQ. The CDR3 DNA reads as TGCGCCAGCAGCTTGGGAGGGAGAGACACTGAAGCTTTCTTT. This sequence encodes CASSLGGRDTEAFF.

The chain uses TRBV4-2 and TRBJ1-2; D possibly corresponds to TRBD1 (5 bases). V dropped 0 bases and J dropped 8 bases, with 13 bases sitting between them. Looked up from germline, CDR1 is LGHNA and CDR2 is YNFKEQ. The CDR3 is made up of 14 amino acids. Here the CDR3 reads CASSQEDQGWGYTF. CDR3 DNA: TGTGCCAGCAGCCAAGAAGACCAGGGATGGGGCTACACCTTC.